Sequencing of this TCR beta chain was carried out in a study of blood T cell repertoires in COVID-19. Overall study context: COVID-19 samples collected from the United States, Italy and Spain covered acute and convalescent phases. Sources were T cells, B-cell-depleted T cells, or PBMCs; the material itself was cDNA or gDNA.

Seattle cases were enrolled at active infection and followed longitudinally. Under the authors' procedure: How many nucleated cells were present was estimated from reference gene primer amplification. The repertoire was sequenced with immunoSEQ multiplex PCR; TCRdb's copy has only in-frame clones and lacks some. That table gives V, J and clone size, and the DNA gave D and trimming. This table has about 130,000 clones, around 79% appearing once. Sequenced material: peripheral blood. The sequence was obtained from a woman in her 70s with COVID-19, enrolled during active disease.

DNA of the CDR3: TGCGCCAGCAGCCACCCGACAGGGGGTTGGGAGACCCAGTACTTC. This sequence encodes CASSHPTGGWETQYF. The chain carries TRBV4-1 and TRBJ2-5; 9 bases are shared with TRBD1. J gave up 5 bases and V 3 bases, and 7 bases lay outside the gene matches. The CDR3 is made up of 15 amino acids. Per germline, CDR1 MGHRA and CDR2 YSYEKL.